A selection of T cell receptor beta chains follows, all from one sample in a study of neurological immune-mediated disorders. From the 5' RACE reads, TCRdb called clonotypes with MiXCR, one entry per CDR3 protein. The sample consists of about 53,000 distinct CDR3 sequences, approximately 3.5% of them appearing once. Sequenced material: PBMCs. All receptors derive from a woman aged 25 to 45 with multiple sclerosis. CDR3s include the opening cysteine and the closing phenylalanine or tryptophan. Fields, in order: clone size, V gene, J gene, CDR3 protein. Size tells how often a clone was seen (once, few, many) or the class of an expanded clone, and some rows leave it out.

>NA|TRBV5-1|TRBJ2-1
CASSLADTAYNEQFF
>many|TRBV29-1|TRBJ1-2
CSVRWQANYGYTF
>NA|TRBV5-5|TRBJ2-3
CASSLYDTQYF
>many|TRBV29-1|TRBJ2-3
CSVRRGDTQYF
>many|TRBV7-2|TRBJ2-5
CASNRQGGKETQYF
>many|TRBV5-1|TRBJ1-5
CASSLAGLGGEPQHF
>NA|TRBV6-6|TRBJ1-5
CASSSLGGNQPQHF
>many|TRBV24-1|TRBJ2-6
CATSDRDRAGANVLTF
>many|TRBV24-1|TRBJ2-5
CATSDPQGAGETQYF
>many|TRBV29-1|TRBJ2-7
CSVVVPGRKIYEQYF
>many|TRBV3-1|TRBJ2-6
CASSQETAYSGANVLTF
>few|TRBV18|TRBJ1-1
CASFPLGRGITEAFF
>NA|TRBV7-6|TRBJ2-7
CASSLSEVRASYEQYF
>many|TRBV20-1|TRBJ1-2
CSARPGSWYGYTF
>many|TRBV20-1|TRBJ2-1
CSARDRQAGSYNEQFF
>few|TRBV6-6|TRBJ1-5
CASSLGTGSSNQPQHF
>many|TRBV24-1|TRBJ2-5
CATSGDSGIKETQYF
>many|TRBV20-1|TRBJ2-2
CSVPSRTGELFF
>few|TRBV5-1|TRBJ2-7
CASSMTGTSGTEQYF
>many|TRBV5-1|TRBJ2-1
CASSWGGQDNEQFF
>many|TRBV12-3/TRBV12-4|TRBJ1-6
CASSFVRSPLHF
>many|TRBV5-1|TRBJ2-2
CASSLLTGGTGELFF
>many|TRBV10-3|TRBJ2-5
CAISETSGGVETQYF
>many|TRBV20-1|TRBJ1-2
CSATLEGYGYTF
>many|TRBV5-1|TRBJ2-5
CASSPSVGGAQETQYF
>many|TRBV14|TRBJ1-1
CASSRGGVRRDEAFF
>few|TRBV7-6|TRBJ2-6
CASRRGGAGANVLTF
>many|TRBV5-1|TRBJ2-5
CASSPGGGETQYF
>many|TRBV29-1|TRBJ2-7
CSVRAAYEQYF
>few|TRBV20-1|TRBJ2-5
CSAAKGVLAGGPKTQYF
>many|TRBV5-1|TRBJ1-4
CASSVDTTNEKLFF
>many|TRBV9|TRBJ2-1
CASSVEEFNEQFF
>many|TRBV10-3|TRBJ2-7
CAIAVEAEQYF
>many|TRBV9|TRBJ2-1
CASSVSNNEQFF
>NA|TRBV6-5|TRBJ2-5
CASSMDRGTPETQYF
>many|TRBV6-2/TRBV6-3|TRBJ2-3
CASSYSTSGSLPRSTDTQYF
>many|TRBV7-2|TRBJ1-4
CASSPRGGYSEKLFF
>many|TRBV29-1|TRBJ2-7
CSVEGGPYEQYF
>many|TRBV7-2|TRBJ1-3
CASSDGQGRNTIYF
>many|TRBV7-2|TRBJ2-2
CASSLGGGSITGELFF
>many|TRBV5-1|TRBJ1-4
CASSLGLQGNEKLFF
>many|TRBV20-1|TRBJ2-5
CSASDSSQETQYF
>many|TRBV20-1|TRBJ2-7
CSATRAGGRTYEQYF
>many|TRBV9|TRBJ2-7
CASSVGTSGSTYEQYF
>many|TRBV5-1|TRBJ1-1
CASSPLDGGTEAFF
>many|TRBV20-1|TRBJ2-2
CSARFRGGVESGELFF
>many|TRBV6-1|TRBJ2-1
CASRTLRGVIEGEQFF
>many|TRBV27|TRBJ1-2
CASSADNGYGYTF
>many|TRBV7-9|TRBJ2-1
CASSKASGLNEQFF
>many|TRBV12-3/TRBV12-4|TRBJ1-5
CASMRDGNQPQHF
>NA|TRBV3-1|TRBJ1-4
CASSQAGGPNEKLFF